This TCR beta chain derives from a study of blood T cell repertoires in COVID-19. Across the whole study: The study drew acute and convalescent COVID-19 samples from the United States, Italy and Spain. The cDNA or gDNA used as material had been derived from T cells, B-cell-depleted T cells, or PBMCs.

Per the original methods: Amplification with reference gene primers provided the estimates of nucleated cell counts. Profiling relied on immunoSEQ multiplex PCR, and the TCRdb table lists in-frame clones only, not all of them. D and trimming were read from the DNA, whereas the V and J calls and clone size are those reported in that table. The sample has around 150,000 clones; approximately 92% are singletons. Seattle-derived patients entered the study during active infection and were followed longitudinally. This sequence was found in a man aged 30 to 45 with COVID-19, enrolled during active disease. The source material was peripheral blood.

The CDR3 coding sequence is TGTGCCAGCAGCTTCGGGGGGACCTACGAGCAGTACTTC. Translating it yields CASSFGGTYEQYF. The rearrangement links TRBV7-9 to TRBJ2-7; the match to TRBD2 covers 7 bases. This CDR3 has 13 amino acids. V dropped 3 bases and J dropped 2; count of bases not matched to a gene: 1. Looked up from germline, CDR1 is SEHNR and CDR2 is FQNEAQ (reference sequence).